This TCR beta chain was sequenced for a study of OX40 agonist ivuxolimab in advanced cancers. Study context: Patients received the agonistic anti-OX40 (CD134) antibody ivuxolimab. A mean age of about 56 years, range roughly 20 to 80, was recorded, and more than 80% were male.

The repertoire was sequenced with immunoSEQ multiplex PCR; TCRdb's copy has only in-frame clones and lacks some. This table has about 74,000 clones, roughly 88% appearing once. The sequencing here drew on CD4+ or CD8+ T cells sorted from blood, taken in a trial of the OX40 agonist ivuxolimab. The clonotype was recovered from an adult with an advanced solid tumor such as melanoma, head and neck, liver or kidney cancer.

The DNA for the CDR3 is TGTGCCAGCAGTTTATGGGCCCAGCGGGGGTTGTACGAGCAGTACTTC. Its translation is CASSLWAQRGLYEQYF. The rearrangement uses TRBV28 and TRBJ2-7; TRBD2 aligns across 8 bases. V dropped 0 bases and J dropped 4; count of bases not matched to a gene: 8. The CDR3 contains 16 residues. The germline CDR1 and CDR2 sequences are MDHEN and SYDVKM. Full variable domain (remainder filled in from reference TRBV28 and TRBJ2-7): DVKVTQSSRYLVKRTGEKVFLECVQDMDHENMFWYRQDPGLGLRLIYFSYDVKMKEKGDIPEGYSVSREKKERFSLILESASTNQTSMYLCASSLWAQRGLYEQYFGPGTRLTVT.